This T cell receptor beta chain was recorded in a study of identical twins. Study conclusions and caveats: Model-predicted out-of-frame TCR alpha sharing fell below observed values in monozygotic twins.

Template switching supplied a universal primer site; unique molecular identifiers were carried on the cDNA. Each CDR3 protein is one row after TCRdb ran MiXCR on the 5' RACE reads. The data contain 300,000 or so distinct CDR3 sequences, roughly 9.7% of them seen just once; the ten biggest clones take up around 7.1%. The trim removed 7 bases at V and 4 bases at J, leaving 9 bases unmatched. The germline CDR1 and CDR2 sequences are MNHEY and SMNVEV (reference sequence). There are 16 residues in the CDR3. As to this clonotype: Its antigen is currently unknown.

The sample also formed part of further work on yellow fever vaccine responses in identical twins.

This TCR came from a woman aged 18 to 35 in good health. The rearrangement links TRBV27 to TRBJ2-1; 11 nucleotides align to TRBD2. Sequenced material: CD8+ T cells sorted from blood. The DNA of the CDR3 is TGTGCCAGCACTACTAGCGGGGGCCTTCCATACAATGAGCAGTTCTTC. Amino acid sequence: CASTTSGGLPYNEQFF.